These 14 T cell receptor beta chains share one sample of origin, sequenced in a study of spatial heterogeneity in lung cancer. Study observations and caveats: Tracking of tumor mutation counts was seen in expanded intratumoral alpha and beta TCR counts.

TCRdb re-called the 5' RACE reads with MiXCR, one entry per CDR3 protein. This table holds about 9,800 distinct CDR3 sequences, about 54% found once. The antigens these receptors bind are not known. The time point is: sample taken at primary tumor resection. The material was lung tumor tissue, obtained at surgery. All receptors derive from a female donor with early-stage non-small cell lung cancer.

A remark on this clonotype: The library was built for alpha chains, so this beta chain is an off-target read and its size means little. The rearrangement links TRBV5-1 to TRBJ2-5; D not resolved. Trimming stripped 2 bases from V and 3 bases from J, with 11 bases between. Germline V lookup: CDR1 SGHRS, CDR2 YFSETQ. The CDR3 length is 14 residues. The CDR3 DNA reads as TGCGCCAGCAGCTTAGGTAGTATTGAAGAGACCCAGTACTTC. It specifies CASSLGSIEETQYF.

Remarks on this clonotype: This beta chain came through as a stray read in a library set up for alpha chains, and its size says little. The V and J genes are TRBV6-6 and TRBJ1-2, with TRBD1 as a possible D gene (5 bases). V dropped 8 bases and J dropped 4 bases, with 23 bases sitting between them. CDR1 is MNHNY and CDR2 is SVGAGI in the germline V gene (reference sequence). The CDR3 has 16 amino acids. DNA of the CDR3: TGTGCCAGCTTCCTGCTCCTCGGGACCGGACCCTATGGCTACACCTTC. Translation gives CASFLLLGTGPYGYTF.

As concerns this clonotype: Because the library targeted alpha chains, this beta chain is an off-target read whose size means little. The V and J genes are TRBV4-3 and TRBJ2-1; D not resolved. The V and J ends lost 0 bases and 4 bases respectively, with 10 bases between them. Germline assignment: CDR1 LGHNA and CDR2 YSLEER. This CDR3 is 15 amino acids long. CDR3 DNA: TGCGCCAGCAGCCAAGATGCGGCAGTTTACAATGAGCAGTTCTTC. It encodes CASSQDAAVYNEQFF.

About this clonotype: This beta chain turned up in a library designed for alpha chains; as an off-target read, its abundance says little. The rearrangement joins TRBV4-2 to TRBJ2-2; D is undetermined. Germline loops: CDR1 LGHNA, CDR2 YNFKEQ. V was pared by 0 bases and J by 6 bases, with 11 bases between. This CDR3 region has 15 residues. The CDR3 DNA is TGTGCCAGCAGCCAAGAGCAATCTATTGCCGGGGAGCTGTTTTTT. This codes for CASSQEQSIAGELFF.

This clonotype was observed a few times. The library was designed around alpha chains, so this beta chain is a stray read whose abundance carries little weight. CDR3 nucleotide sequence: TGTGCCAGCAGTTGGGTAACGAACACTGAAGCTTTCTTT. It is translated as CASSWVTNTEAFF. The rearrangement uses TRBV28 and TRBJ1-1; D remains ambiguous. Per germline, CDR1 MDHEN and CDR2 SYDVKM. V was pared by 4 bases and J by 1 base, with 7 bases between. CDR3 length equals 13 residues. Filled out from reference TRBV28 and TRBJ1-1, the complete variable domain reads DVKVTQSSRYLVKRTGEKVFLECVQDMDHENMFWYRQDPGLGLRLIYFSYDVKMKEKGDIPEGYSVSREKKERFSLILESASTNQTSMYLCASSWVTNTEAFFGQGTRLTVV.

Turning to this clonotype: Found in a library prepared for alpha chains, this beta chain is an off-target read, and its abundance has little meaning. The chain employs TRBV12-3 or TRBV12-4 and TRBJ2-5; D is undetermined. The V and J ends lost 7 bases and 5 bases respectively, with 11 bases between them. The CDR3 length is 12 residues. CDR3 loop: CASTPDLETQYF. DNA for the CDR3: TGTGCCAGCACCCCCGATTTGGAGACCCAGTACTTC.

Comments on this clonotype: Within a library made for alpha chains, this beta chain is off target, and its count is uninformative. V is TRBV7-2 and J is TRBJ2-1; D is undetermined. Between the trimmed V and J ends, which lost 6 bases and 9 bases, there was a span of 12 bases. CDR1 is SGHTA, CDR2 FQGNSA, per germline. The length of the CDR3 is 12 residues. CDR3 sequence (DNA): TGTGCCAGCAGTTCTTGGTGGGGTGAGCAGTTCTTC. Its protein product is CASSSWWGEQFF.

Comment on this clonotype: The library was designed around alpha chains, so this beta chain is a stray read whose abundance carries little weight. The gene calls are TRBV18 and TRBJ2-5, with D hard to call. V was clipped by 0 bases and J by 4 bases, with 9 bases between them. Germline CDR1 reads KGHSH; CDR2 reads LQKENI. This CDR3 contains 14 residues. The CDR3 nucleotides read TGTGCCAGCTCACCACCTCCACTTGGAGAGACCCAGTACTTC. It encodes CASSPPPLGETQYF. Full variable domain (missing parts from reference TRBV18 and TRBJ2-5): NAGVMQNPRHLVRRRGQEARLRCSPMKGHSHVYWYRQLPEEGLKFMVYLQKENIIDESGMPKERFSAEFPKEGPSILRIQQVVRGDSAAYFCASSPPPLGETQYFGPGTRLLVL.

In this sample, this clonotype is medium-sized. This beta chain is a stray read from a library made for alpha chains; its abundance is not meaningful. V is TRBV4-2 and J is TRBJ1-1; maybe TRBD1 (6 bases). Between the trimmed V and J ends, which lost 4 bases and 2 bases, there was a span of 11 bases. Germline-derived CDR1 and CDR2 are LGHNA and YNFKEQ. The CDR3 is 14 amino acids. CDR3: CASSRGQINTEAFF. DNA of the CDR3: TGTGCCAGCAGCCGAGGACAGATAAACACTGAAGCTTTCTTT.

Turning to this clonotype: Found in a library prepared for alpha chains, this beta chain is an off-target read, and its abundance has little meaning. The chain joins TRBV9 to TRBJ1-1; the D gene is possibly TRBD1 (5 bases). Germline V CDR1 and CDR2: SGDLS, YYNGEE. This CDR3 region has 13 residues. The V and J ends lost 0 bases and 11 bases respectively, with 14 bases between them. CDR3 loop: CASSVEPRQLAFF. CDR3 nucleotides: TGTGCCAGCAGCGTAGAACCCCGACAGTTGGCTTTCTTT.

This clonotype occurred a few times. Within a library made for alpha chains, this beta chain is off target, and its count is uninformative. The chain recombines TRBV25-1 with TRBJ1-1; D call uncertain. There are 14 residues in the CDR3. V dropped 4 bases and J dropped 1 base, with 10 bases sitting between them. The V gene's germline CDR1 is MGHDK and CDR2 SYGVNS. This CDR3 is CASSAGLPNTEAFF. DNA of the CDR3: TGTGCCAGCAGTGCAGGACTTCCGAACACTGAAGCTTTCTTT.

Concerning this clonotype itself: Within a library made for alpha chains, this beta chain is off target, and its count is uninformative. The chain has TRBV28 and TRBJ2-2; possible D gene TRBD2, 6 bases. This CDR3 region has 12 residues. V lost 5 bases and J lost 6, with 7 bases in between. The V gene's germline CDR1 is MDHEN and CDR2 SYDVKM. As DNA, the CDR3 is TGTGCCAGCAGTGCGGGACCCGGGGAGCTGTTTTTT. Protein sequence: CASSAGPGELFF.

About this clonotype: In a library made to pick up alpha chains, this beta chain is a stray read with a size that means little. This rearrangement joins TRBV12-3 or TRBV12-4 to TRBJ1-6; weak D call: TRBD1 (6 bases). The CDR3 is made up of 13 amino acids. V lost 6 bases and J 10 bases, leaving 13 bases between the germline ends. The CDR3 loop reads CASRQGRESPLHF. In DNA, the CDR3 is TGTGCCAGCAGACAGGGACGGGAATCACCCCTCCACTTT.

Points on this clonotype: A library made for alpha chains picked up this beta chain off target, so its size means little. The rearrangement joins TRBV12-3 or TRBV12-4 to TRBJ1-1, with TRBD1 matching over 11 bases. The CDR3 covers 18 residues. V shed 4 bases and J 0 bases; nucleotides not matched to a gene: 10. The CDR3 protein is CASSSRDRGYALNTEAFF. Written as DNA, the CDR3 is TGTGCCAGCAGTTCGAGGGACAGGGGGTACGCTTTGAACACTGAAGCTTTCTTT.